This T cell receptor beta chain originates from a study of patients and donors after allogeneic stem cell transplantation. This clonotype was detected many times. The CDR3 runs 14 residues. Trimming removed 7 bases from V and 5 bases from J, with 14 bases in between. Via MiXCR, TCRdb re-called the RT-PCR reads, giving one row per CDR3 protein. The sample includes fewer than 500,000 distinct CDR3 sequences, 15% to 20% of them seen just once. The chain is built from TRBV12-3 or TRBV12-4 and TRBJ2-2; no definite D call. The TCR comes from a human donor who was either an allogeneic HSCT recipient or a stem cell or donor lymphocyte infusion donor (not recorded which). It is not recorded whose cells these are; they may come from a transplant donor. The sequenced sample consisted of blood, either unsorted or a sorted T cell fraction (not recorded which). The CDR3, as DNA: TGTGCCAGCACCCCCCGTATTGCGACCGGGGAGCTGTTTTTT. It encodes CASTPRIATGELFF.